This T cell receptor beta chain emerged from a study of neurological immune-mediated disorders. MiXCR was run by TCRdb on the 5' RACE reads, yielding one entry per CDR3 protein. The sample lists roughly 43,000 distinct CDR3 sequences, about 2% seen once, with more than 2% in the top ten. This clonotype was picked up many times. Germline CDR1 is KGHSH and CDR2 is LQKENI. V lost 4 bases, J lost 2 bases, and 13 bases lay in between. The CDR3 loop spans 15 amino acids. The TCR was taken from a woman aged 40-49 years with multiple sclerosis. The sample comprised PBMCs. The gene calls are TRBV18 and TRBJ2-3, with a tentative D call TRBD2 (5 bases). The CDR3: CASSLGGSFTDTQYF. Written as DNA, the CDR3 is TGTGCCAGCTCACTGGGCGGGTCGTTCACAGATACGCAGTATTTT.